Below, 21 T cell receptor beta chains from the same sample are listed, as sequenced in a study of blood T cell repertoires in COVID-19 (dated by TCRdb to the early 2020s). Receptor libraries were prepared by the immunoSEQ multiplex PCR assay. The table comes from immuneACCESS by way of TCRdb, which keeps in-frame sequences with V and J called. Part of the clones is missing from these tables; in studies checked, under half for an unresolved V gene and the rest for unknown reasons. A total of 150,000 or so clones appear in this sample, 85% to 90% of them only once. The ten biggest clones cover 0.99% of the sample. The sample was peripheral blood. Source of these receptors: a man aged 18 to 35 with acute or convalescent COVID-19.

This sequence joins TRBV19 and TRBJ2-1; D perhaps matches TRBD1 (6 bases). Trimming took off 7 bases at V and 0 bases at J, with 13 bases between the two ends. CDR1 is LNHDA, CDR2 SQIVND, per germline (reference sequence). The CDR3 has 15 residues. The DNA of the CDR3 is TGTGCCAGTATACAGGGCCCGAGCTCCTACAATGAGCAGTTCTTC. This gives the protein CASIQGPSSYNEQFF. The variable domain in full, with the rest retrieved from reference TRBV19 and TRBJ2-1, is DGGITQSPKYLFRKEGQNVTLSCEQNLNHDAMYWYRQDPGQGLRLIYYSQIVNDFQKGDIAEGYSVSREKKESFPLTVTSAQKNPTAFYLCASIQGPSSYNEQFFGPGTRLTVL.

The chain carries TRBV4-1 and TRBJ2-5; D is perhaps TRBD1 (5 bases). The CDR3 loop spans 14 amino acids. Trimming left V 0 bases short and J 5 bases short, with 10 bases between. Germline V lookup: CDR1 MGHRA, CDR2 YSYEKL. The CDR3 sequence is CASSQDQGSETQYF. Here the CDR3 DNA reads TGCGCCAGCAGCCAAGACCAGGGCTCGGAGACCCAGTACTTC.

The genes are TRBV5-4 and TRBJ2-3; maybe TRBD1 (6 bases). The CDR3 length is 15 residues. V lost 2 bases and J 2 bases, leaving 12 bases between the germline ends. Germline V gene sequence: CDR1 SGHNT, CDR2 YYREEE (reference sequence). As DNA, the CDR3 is TGTGCCAGCAGCTTTGGGGGCTATCTCACAGATACGCAGTATTTT. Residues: CASSFGGYLTDTQYF.

The CDR3 sequence: CASSESLLGGYTF. The CDR3 bases are TGCGCCAGCAGTGAGTCCCTTCTCGGGGGCTACACCTTC. J is TRBJ1-2 and V is TRBV10-1; the D is unclear. Germline CDR1 is WNHNN and CDR2 is SYGVQD (reference sequence). The V end lost 0 bases, the J end lost 8 bases, and 10 bases lay between the germline ends. The CDR3 sequence is 13 residues long.

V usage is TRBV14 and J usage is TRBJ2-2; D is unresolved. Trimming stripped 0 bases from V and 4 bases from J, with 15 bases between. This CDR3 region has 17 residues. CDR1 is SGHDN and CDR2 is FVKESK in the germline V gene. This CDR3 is CASSQELVVPGTGELFF. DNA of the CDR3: TGTGCCAGCAGCCAAGAACTGGTAGTCCCAGGCACCGGGGAGCTGTTTTTT.

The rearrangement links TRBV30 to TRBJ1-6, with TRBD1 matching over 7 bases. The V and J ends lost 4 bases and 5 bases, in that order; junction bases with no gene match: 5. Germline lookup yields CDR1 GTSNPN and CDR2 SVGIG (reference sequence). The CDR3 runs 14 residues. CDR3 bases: TGTGCCTGGACTACGGGACAGCATAATTCACCCCTCCACTTT. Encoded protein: CAWTTGQHNSPLHF.

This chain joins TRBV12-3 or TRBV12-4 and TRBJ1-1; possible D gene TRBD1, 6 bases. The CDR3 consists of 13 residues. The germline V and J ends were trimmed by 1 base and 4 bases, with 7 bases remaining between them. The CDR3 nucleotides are TGTGCCAGCAGTTTAGAACAGGGCACTGAAGCTTTCTTT. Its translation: CASSLEQGTEAFF.

CDR3 region: CASSLGTGGAGQETQYF. The DNA of the CDR3 is TGTGCCAGCAGCTTAGGGACAGGGGGCGCCGGGCAAGAGACCCAGTACTTC. The rearrangement links TRBV7-9 to TRBJ2-5; 11 positions match TRBD1. The CDR3 sequence is 17 residues long. V lost 1 base, J lost 2 bases, and 6 bases stayed unmatched. Germline loops: CDR1 SEHNR, CDR2 FQNEAQ (reference sequence).

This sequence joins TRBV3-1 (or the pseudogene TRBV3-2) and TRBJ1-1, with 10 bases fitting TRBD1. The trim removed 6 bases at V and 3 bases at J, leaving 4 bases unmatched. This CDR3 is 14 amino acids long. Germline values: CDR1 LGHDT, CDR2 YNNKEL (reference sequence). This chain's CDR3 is CASRPTGGYTEAFF. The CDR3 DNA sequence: TGTGCCAGCAGACCGACAGGGGGCTACACTGAAGCTTTCTTT.

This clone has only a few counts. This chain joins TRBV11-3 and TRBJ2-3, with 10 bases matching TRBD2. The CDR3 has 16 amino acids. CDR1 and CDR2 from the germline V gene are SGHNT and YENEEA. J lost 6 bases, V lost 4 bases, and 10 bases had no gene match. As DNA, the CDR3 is TGTGCCAGCAGCTCCGTAGCGGGGGGCAAGACCGATACGCAGTATTTT. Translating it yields CASSSVAGGKTDTQYF. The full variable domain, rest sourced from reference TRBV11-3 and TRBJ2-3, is EAGVVQSPRYKIIEKKQPVAFWCNPISGHNTLYWYLQNLGQGPELLIRYENEEAVDDSQLPKDRFSAERLKGVDSTLKIQPAELGDSAVYLCASSSVAGGKTDTQYFGPGTRLTVL.

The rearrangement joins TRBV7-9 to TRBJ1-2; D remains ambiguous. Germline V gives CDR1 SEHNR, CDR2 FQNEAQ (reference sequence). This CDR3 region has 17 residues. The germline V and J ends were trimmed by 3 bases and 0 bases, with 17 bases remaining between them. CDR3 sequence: CASSFGYGGMANYGYTF. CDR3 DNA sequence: TGTGCCAGCAGCTTTGGTTACGGAGGGATGGCTAACTATGGCTACACCTTC.

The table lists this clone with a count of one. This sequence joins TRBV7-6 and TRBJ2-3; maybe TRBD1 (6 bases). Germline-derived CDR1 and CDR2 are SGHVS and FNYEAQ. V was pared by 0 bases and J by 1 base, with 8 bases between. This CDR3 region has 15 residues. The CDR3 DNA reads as TGTGCCAGCAGCTTAGCGGGGGCCGGCACAGATACGCAGTATTTT. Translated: CASSLAGAGTDTQYF.

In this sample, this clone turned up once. The CDR3 spells CASSLLTGGTEAFF. CDR3 DNA sequence: TGTGCCAGCAGCCTATTGACAGGGGGTACTGAAGCTTTCTTT. J is TRBJ1-1 and V is TRBV3-1 (or the pseudogene TRBV3-2); 9 nucleotides line up with TRBD1. This CDR3 contains 14 residues. Germline V gene sequence: CDR1 LGHDT, CDR2 YNNKEL (reference sequence). J was trimmed by 5 bases and V by 4 bases; bases with no gene match: 5.

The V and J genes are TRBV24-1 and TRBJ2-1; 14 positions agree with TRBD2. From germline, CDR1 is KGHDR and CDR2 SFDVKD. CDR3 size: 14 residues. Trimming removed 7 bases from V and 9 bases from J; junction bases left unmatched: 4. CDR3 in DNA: TGTGCCACCAGCAGGACTAGCGGGGGGTTTGAGCAGTTCTTC. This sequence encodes CATSRTSGGFEQFF.

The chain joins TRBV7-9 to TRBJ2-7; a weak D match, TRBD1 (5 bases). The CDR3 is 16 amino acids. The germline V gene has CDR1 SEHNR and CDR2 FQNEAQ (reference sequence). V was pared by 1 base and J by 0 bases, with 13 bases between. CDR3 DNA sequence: TGTGCCAGCAGCTTAGGTTCAGGGTTGGACTCCTACGAGCAGTACGTC. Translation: CASSLGSGLDSYEQYV.

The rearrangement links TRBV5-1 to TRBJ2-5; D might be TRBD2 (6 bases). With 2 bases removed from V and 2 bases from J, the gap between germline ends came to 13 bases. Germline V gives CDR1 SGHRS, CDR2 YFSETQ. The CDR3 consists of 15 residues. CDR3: CASSFRGLGQETQYF. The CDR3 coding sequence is TGCGCCAGCAGCTTTCGGGGGTTGGGACAAGAGACCCAGTACTTC. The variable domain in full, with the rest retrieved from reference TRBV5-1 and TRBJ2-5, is KAGVTQTPRYLIKTRGQQVTLSCSPISGHRSVSWYQQTPGQGLQFLFEYFSETQRNKGNFPGRFSGRQFSNSRSEMNVSTLELGDSALYLCASSFRGLGQETQYFGPGTRLLVL.

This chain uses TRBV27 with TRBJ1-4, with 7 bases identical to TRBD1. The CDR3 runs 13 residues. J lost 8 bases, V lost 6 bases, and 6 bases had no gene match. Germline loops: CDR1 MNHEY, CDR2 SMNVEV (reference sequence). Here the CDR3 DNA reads TGTGCCAGCAGGTTACAGGGGCGCGAAAAACTGTTTTTT. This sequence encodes CASRLQGREKLFF.

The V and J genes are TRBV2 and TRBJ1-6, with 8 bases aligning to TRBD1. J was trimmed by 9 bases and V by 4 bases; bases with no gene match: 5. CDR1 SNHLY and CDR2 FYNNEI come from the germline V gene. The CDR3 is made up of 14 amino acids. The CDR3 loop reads CASSGTGISSPLHF. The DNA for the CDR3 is TGTGCCAGCAGTGGGACAGGGATTAGTTCACCCCTCCACTTT. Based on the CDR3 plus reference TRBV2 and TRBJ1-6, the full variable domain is EPEVTQTPSHQVTQMGQEVILRCVPISNHLYFYWYRQILGQKVEFLVSFYNNEISEKSEIFDDQFSVERPDGSNFTLKIRSTKLEDSAMYFCASSGTGISSPLHFGNGTRLTVT.

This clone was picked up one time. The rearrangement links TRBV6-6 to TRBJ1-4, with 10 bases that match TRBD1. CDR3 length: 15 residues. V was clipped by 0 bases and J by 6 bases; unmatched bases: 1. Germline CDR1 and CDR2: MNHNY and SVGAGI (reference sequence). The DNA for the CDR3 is TGTGCCAGCAGTTACTCCGGGACAGGGGATGAAAAACTGTTTTTT. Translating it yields CASSYSGTGDEKLFF.

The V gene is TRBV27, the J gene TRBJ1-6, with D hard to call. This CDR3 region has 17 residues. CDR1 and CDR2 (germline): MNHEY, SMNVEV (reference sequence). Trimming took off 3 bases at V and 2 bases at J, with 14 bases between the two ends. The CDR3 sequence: CASSFTPLGTYNSPLHF. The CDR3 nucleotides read TGTGCCAGCAGTTTTACCCCTCTAGGAACCTATAATTCACCCCTCCACTTT.

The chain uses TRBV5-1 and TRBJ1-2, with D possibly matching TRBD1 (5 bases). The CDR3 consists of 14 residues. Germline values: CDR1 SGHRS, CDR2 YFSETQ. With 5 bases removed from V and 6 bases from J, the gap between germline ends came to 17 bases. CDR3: CASRAQTTVNGYTF. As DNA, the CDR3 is TGCGCCAGCAGGGCTCAAACGACAGTTAATGGCTACACCTTC.